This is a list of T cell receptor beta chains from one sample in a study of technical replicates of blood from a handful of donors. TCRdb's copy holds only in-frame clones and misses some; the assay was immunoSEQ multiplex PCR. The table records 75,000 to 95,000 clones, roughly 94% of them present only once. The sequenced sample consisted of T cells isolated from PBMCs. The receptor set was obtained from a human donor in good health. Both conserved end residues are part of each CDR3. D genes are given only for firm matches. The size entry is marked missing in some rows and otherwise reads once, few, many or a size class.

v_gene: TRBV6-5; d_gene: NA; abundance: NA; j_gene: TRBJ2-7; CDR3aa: CASTRQYPYEQYF; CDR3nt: TGTGCCAGCACCAGACAGTACCCCTACGAGCAGTACTTC
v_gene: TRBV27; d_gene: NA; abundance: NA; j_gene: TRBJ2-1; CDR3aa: CASSLTGNNEQFF; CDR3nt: TGTGCCAGCAGTTTAACAGGAAACAATGAGCAGTTCTTC
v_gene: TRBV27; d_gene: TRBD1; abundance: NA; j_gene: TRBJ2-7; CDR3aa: CASSVLTGTGRSEQYF; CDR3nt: TGTGCCAGCAGTGTTCTTACCGGGACAGGGCGATCCGAGCAGTACTTC
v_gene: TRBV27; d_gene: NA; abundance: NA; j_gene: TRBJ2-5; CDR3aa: CASSLMGGRETQYF; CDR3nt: TGTGCCAGCAGTTTAATGGGGGGAAGGGAGACCCAGTACTTC
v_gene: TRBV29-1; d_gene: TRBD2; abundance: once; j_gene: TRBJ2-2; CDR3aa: CSVRTSGANTGELFF; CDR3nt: TGCAGCGTTAGGACTAGCGGAGCCAACACCGGGGAGCTGTTTTTT
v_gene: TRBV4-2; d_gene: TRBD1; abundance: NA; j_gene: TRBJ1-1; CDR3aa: CASDRTGSTEAFF; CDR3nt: TGTGCCTCGGATAGGACAGGAAGCACTGAAGCTTTCTTT
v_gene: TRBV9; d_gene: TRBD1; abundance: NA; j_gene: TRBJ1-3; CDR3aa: CASSGRDRGFRTIYF; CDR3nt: TGTGCCAGCAGCGGCCGGGACAGGGGCTTTAGGACCATATATTTT
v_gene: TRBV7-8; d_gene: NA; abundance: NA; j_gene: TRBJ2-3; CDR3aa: CASSLRRDLLLPDTQYF; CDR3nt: TGTGCCAGCAGCCTCAGGAGGGACCTGCTATTGCCAGATACGCAGTATTTT
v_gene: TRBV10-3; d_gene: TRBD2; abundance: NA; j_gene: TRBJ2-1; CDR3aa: CAISGRTSGGLGGYNEQFF; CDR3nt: TGTGCCATCAGTGGTAGGACTAGCGGGGGACTCGGGGGTTACAATGAGCAGTTCTTC
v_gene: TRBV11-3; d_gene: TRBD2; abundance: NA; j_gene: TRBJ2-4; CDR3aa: CASSLTPGLLAKNIQYF; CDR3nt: TGTGCCAGCAGCTTGACACCGGGACTACTAGCCAAAAACATTCAGTACTTC
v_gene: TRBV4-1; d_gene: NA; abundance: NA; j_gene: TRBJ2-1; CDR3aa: CASSQDQALAFYNEQFF; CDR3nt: TGCGCCAGCAGCCAAGATCAAGCCCTAGCATTCTACAATGAGCAGTTCTTC
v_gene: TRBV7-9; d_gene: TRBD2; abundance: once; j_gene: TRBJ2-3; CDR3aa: CASSLDLAGRTDTQYF; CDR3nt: TGTGCCAGCAGCTTAGACCTAGCGGGCCGCACAGATACGCAGTATTTT
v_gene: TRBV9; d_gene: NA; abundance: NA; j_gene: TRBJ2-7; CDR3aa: CASSVASSDATYEQYF; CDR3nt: TGTGCCAGCAGCGTAGCCTCTAGCGATGCCACCTACGAGCAGTACTTC
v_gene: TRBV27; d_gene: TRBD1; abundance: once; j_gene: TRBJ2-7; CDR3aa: CASSLWDRDYEQYF; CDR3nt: TGTGCCAGCAGTTTATGGGACAGAGACTACGAGCAGTACTTC
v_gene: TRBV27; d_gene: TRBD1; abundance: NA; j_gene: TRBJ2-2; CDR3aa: CASSFDRVGTGELFF; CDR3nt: TGTGCCAGCAGCTTCGACAGGGTTGGCACCGGGGAGCTGTTTTTT
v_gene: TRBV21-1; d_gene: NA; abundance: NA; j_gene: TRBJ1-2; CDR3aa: CASSPPRGGYTF; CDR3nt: TGTGCCAGCAGCCCCCCTCGAGGGGGCTACACCTTC
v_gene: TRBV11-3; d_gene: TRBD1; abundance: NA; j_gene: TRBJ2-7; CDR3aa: CASSSARGEQYF; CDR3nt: TGTGCCAGCAGCTCAGCCAGGGGGGAGCAGTACTTC
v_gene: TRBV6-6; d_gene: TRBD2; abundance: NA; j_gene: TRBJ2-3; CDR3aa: CASRGLADTDTQYF; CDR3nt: TGTGCCAGCAGAGGACTAGCGGACACAGATACGCAGTATTTT
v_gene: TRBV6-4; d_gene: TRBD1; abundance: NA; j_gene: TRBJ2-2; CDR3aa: CASGTANTGELFF; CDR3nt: TGTGCCAGCGGGACAGCTAACACCGGGGAGCTGTTTTTT
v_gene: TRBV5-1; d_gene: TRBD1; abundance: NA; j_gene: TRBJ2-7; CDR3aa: CASSYRQGAGNEQYF; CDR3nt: TGCGCCAGCAGCTACCGACAGGGGGCGGGGAACGAGCAGTACTTC
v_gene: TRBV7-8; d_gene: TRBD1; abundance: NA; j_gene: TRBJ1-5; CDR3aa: CATHRGGYYSNQPQHF; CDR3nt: TGTGCCACCCACAGGGGAGGATATTATAGCAATCAGCCCCAGCATTTT
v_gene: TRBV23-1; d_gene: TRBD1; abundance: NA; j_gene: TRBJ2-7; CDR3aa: CASSQSLDRAHEQYF; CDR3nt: TGCGCCAGCAGTCAATCGCTGGACAGGGCCCACGAGCAGTACTTC
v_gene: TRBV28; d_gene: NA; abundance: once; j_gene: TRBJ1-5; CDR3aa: CASSLNPPFGPQHF; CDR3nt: TGTGCCAGCAGTTTAAACCCCCCTTTCGGGCCCCAGCATTTT
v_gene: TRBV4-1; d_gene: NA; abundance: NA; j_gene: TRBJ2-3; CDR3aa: CASSQDLTDTQYF; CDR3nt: TGCGCCAGCAGCCAAGATCTCACAGATACGCAGTATTTT
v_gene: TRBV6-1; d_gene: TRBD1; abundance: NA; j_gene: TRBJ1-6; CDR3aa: CASSERDRTGTAPLHF; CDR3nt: TGTGCCAGCAGTGAGAGGGACAGAACTGGAACTGCACCCCTCCACTTT
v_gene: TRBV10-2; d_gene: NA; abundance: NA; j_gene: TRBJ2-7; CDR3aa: CASRELALAYEQYF; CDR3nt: TGCGCCAGCAGAGAACTAGCCTTGGCCTACGAGCAGTACTTC
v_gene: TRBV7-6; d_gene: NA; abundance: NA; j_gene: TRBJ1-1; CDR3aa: CASSPHRVNTEAFF; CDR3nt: TGTGCCAGCAGCCCGCATCGGGTGAACACTGAAGCTTTCTTT
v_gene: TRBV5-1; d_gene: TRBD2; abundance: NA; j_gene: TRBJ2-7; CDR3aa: CASSLRVLRSGSNEQYF; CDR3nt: TGCGCCAGCAGCTTGCGGGTTCTTCGTAGCGGGAGCAACGAGCAGTACTTC
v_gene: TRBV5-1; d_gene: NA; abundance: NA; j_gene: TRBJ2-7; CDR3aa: CASSLAAGVAYEQYF; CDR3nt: TGCGCCAGCAGCTTGGCGGCAGGGGTAGCCTACGAGCAGTACTTC
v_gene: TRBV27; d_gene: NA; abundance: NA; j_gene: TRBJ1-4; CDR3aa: CASSLSAGSAYEKLFF; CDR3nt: TGTGCCAGCAGTTTATCGGCGGGCAGCGCCTATGAAAAACTGTTTTTT
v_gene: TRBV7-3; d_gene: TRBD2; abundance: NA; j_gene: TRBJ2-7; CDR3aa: CASSLTSGGPDTAYEQYF; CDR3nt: TGTGCCAGCAGCTTGACTAGCGGGGGGCCAGACACCGCCTACGAGCAGTACTTC